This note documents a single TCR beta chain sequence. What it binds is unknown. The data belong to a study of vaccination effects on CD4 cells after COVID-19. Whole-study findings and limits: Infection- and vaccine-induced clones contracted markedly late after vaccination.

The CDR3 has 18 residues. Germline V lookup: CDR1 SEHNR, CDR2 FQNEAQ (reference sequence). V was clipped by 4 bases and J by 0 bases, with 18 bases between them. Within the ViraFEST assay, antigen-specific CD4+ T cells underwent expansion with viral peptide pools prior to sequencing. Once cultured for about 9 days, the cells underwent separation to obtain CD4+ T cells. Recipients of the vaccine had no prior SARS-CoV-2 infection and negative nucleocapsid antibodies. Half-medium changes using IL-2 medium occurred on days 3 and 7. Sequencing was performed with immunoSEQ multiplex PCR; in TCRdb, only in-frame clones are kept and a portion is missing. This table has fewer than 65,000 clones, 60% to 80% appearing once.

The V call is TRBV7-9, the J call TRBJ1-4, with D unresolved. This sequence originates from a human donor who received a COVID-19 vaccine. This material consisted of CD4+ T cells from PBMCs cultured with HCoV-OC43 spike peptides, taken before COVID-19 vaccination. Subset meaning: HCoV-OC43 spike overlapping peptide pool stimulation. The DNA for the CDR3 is TGTGCCAGCAGCTCGGGAGGACGGCCATATGCAACTAATGAAAAACTGTTTTTT. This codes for CASSSGGRPYATNEKLFF.